The clone carrying this T cell receptor (beta chain) was observed a few times. What it recognizes is unknown. The entry originates in a study of Graves' ophthalmopathy and Graves' hyperthyroidism. Study results and caveats: Blood repertoires reportedly contained most expanded thyroid clonotypes above 0.001 frequency.

The V end was cut by 3 bases, the J end by 3 bases, with 8 bases between. Germline V gene lookup returns CDR1 KGHSH and CDR2 LQKENI. This CDR3 comprises 13 residues. RNA transcripts were the template, and TCR beta CDR3 regions were amplified from them. RT-PCR in the first round used HTBI primers; a second-round multiplex PCR followed. Via MiXCR, TCRdb re-called the multiplex PCR reads, giving one row per CDR3 protein. Found here are over a million distinct CDR3 sequences, 36% of them singletons; the top ten hold 11%. Hyperthyroidism in these 18- to 65-year-old patients was newly diagnosed, lasting under 2 months. Pregnant or lactating patients and those with other autoimmune diseases or uncontrolled infections were excluded. Orbital computed tomography, together with clinical symptoms, serum thyroxine, TRAb and thyroid ultrasound, was used for diagnosis.

The clonotype was recovered from an adult man with Graves' hyperthyroidism. V and J are TRBV18 and TRBJ1-2; no reliable D call. Material for sequencing was peripheral blood or thyroid tissue (not recorded which). CDR3 residues: CASSPNQDYGYTF. CDR3 in DNA: TGTGCCAGCTCACCCAATCAGGACTATGGCTACACCTTC.